The sequence of this T cell receptor (beta chain) was determined in a study of read filtering for tumor transcriptome and immune sequencing. About the study: After DNase treatment, RNA was made into whole-transcriptome libraries.

From about 400 ng of RNA, a library with molecular barcoded alpha/delta and beta/gamma adaptors was made. TCRdb recomputed calls from the reads with MiXCR, one row per CDR3 protein. The data show under 80,000 distinct CDR3 sequences, with about 19% seen just once and more than 12% held by the top ten. This CDR3 spans 15 amino acids. The germline CDR1 and CDR2 sequences are MNHEY and SMNVEV (reference sequence). V shed 9 bases and J 8 bases; nucleotides not matched to a gene: 13. This clonotype showed up many times. This chain links TRBV27 with TRBJ2-2, with 9 bases that match TRBD1. This sequence was found in a donor older than 35 with multiple myeloma. Material for sequencing was a population of CD138-negative cells sorted from bone marrow. CDR3 sequence: CARHRDRELLGELFF. The CDR3 DNA reads as TGTGCCAGGCACCGGGACAGGGAATTGTTGGGGGAGCTGTTTTTT.